This T cell receptor (beta chain) was captured in a study of blood T cell repertoires in COVID-19. Study summary: Sites across the United States, Italy and Spain contributed samples from acute and convalescent COVID-19.

Participant ages covered 18 to 89 years across 20 to 30 US areas. As handled by the study authors: Amplified reference gene primers provided the basis for estimating nucleated cell counts. The assay was immunoSEQ multiplex PCR, and TCRdb's table has in-frame clones only and misses some. V and J calls and clone size are given by that table; D and trimming were obtained from the DNA. The sample lists roughly 400,000 clones; just under 90% were seen once. This clone was seen just once. CDR1 and CDR2 (germline): MNHEY, SVGAGI. The junction had 8 bases not matched to a gene; V was cut back by 6 bases and J by 4 bases. The CDR3 length is 14 residues.

Sequencing was performed on PBMCs or T cells enriched from blood (not recorded which). This receptor was obtained from a woman in her forties or fifties who had recovered from COVID-19. V and J are TRBV6-5 and TRBJ1-1; 7 bases map to TRBD1. CDR3 nucleotide sequence: TGTGCCAGCAGCTCGACAGGGAGGCGCACTGAAGCTTTCTTT. This translates into CASSSTGRRTEAFF.